This T cell receptor (beta chain) was recovered during a study of T cells in Graves' hyperthyroidism and ophthalmopathy. The investigators amplified TCR beta CDR3 regions from RNA transcripts. The study used the HTBI primer set for a first-round RT-PCR of the TCR CDR3. A single record per CDR3 protein comes from TCRdb applying MiXCR to the multiplex PCR reads. The profile covers about 380,000 distinct CDR3 sequences, with about 13% appearing a single time and under 25% taken by the ten largest. Each diagnosis drew on symptoms, thyroxine, TRAb, thyroid ultrasound and orbital computed tomography findings. Cells are PBMCs isolated from more than 8.5 ml of fresh blood. Trimming left V 9 bases short and J 4 bases short, with 13 bases between. CDR1 and CDR2 from the germline V gene are MNHNS and SASEGT. The CDR3 is 13 residues long.

Sequencing used blood. The receptor was derived from a man aged 25 to 45 with Graves' hyperthyroidism that later progressed to Graves' ophthalmopathy. This chain joins TRBV6-1 and TRBJ1-3; D perhaps matches TRBD1 (5 bases). The CDR3 bases are TGTGCCAGTGGGGACTTTGTCGGAAACACCATATATTTT. Translation: CASGDFVGNTIYF.